Listed here are 10 T cell receptor beta chains from one sample, sequenced in a study of blood T cell repertoires in COVID-19. TCRdb's table, derived via immunoSEQ multiplex PCR, lists solely in-frame clones and lacks some. The repertoire consists of 80,000 or so clones, with roughly 78% occurring once and the leading ten covering 4% to 6%. Input material: peripheral blood. The origin of the receptors is a woman aged 70-85 years with acute or convalescent COVID-19.

This clone was observed a handful of times. The rearrangement joins TRBV12-3 or TRBV12-4 to TRBJ1-3, with D possibly TRBD1 on 6 matching bases. The V end was cut by 4 bases, the J end by 8 bases, with 12 bases between. This CDR3 is built from 13 residues. The CDR3 sequence is CASSSTGFDTIYF. CDR3 in DNA: TGTGCCAGCAGTTCCACAGGGTTTGACACCATATATTTT.

This clone turned up a few times. The chain combines TRBV12-3 or TRBV12-4 with TRBJ1-2, with D unresolved. The CDR3 is made up of 13 amino acids. The V gene lost 4 bases and the J gene lost 8 bases, with 14 bases spanning the gap. The CDR3 region is CASSYGETGGYTF. As DNA, the CDR3 is TGTGCCAGCAGTTACGGGGAGACGGGGGGCTACACCTTC.

The CDR3 DNA follows: TGTGCCAGCAGCCATATAGCGGGGGGAGCCAATGAGCAGTTCTTC. It encodes CASSHIAGGANEQFF. The gene calls are TRBV5-4 and TRBJ2-1; 10 bases are a match to TRBD2. The CDR3 has 15 residues. Trimming cost V 4 bases and J 6 bases; bases outside gene matches: 7. The V gene's germline CDR1 is SGHNT and CDR2 YYREEE (reference sequence).

This clone has only one observation. The chain combines TRBV7-9 with TRBJ1-4; possible D gene TRBD1, 5 bases. Germline V lookup: CDR1 SEHNR, CDR2 FQNEAQ (reference sequence). V lost 4 bases and J 3 bases, leaving 12 bases between the germline ends. The CDR3 contains 15 residues. CDR3 amino acids: CASSSVRGANEKLFF. DNA of the CDR3: TGTGCCAGCAGCTCCGTACGGGGGGCTAATGAAAAACTGTTTTTT.

The chain uses TRBV12-3 or TRBV12-4 and TRBJ1-5; D remains ambiguous. The CDR3 totals 13 residues. The germline V and J ends were trimmed by 3 bases and 5 bases, with 8 bases remaining between them. CDR3 DNA sequence: TGTGCCAGCAGTTTCCAGGAGGATCAGCCCCAGCATTTT. This sequence encodes CASSFQEDQPQHF.

This clone was detected a few times. Written as DNA, the CDR3 is TGTGCCAGCAGGGAAACAGGGGTAGGTGATAATGAAAAACTGTTTTTT. This gives the protein CASRETGVGDNEKLFF. The chain uses TRBV11-3 and TRBJ1-4, with TRBD1 matching over 7 bases. Germline loops: CDR1 SGHNT, CDR2 YENEEA. The CDR3 sequence is 16 residues long. Trimming took 6 bases from V and 4 from J; bases not matched to a gene: 11.

The chain employs TRBV13 and TRBJ1-3; 7 nucleotides line up with TRBD1. With 5 bases clipped from V and 3 bases from J, the junction kept 4 bases outside the gene matches. Germline loops: CDR1 PRHDT, CDR2 FYEKMQ (reference sequence). The CDR3 totals 14 residues. The CDR3 bases are TGTGCCAGCAGCCTCGACAGGGTTGGAAACACCATATATTTT. Translated, it gives CASSLDRVGNTIYF.

The chain links TRBV7-8 to TRBJ1-5, with unresolved D. Trimming took off 1 base at V and 2 bases at J, with 15 bases between the two ends. The CDR3 has 17 residues. Germline loops: CDR1 SGHVS, CDR2 FQNEAQ. This CDR3 reads CASSLGYTDLRNQPQHF. Written as DNA, the CDR3 is TGTGCCAGCAGCTTAGGGTATACGGACTTACGCAATCAGCCCCAGCATTTT.

The gene calls are TRBV3-1 (or the pseudogene TRBV3-2) and TRBJ2-5, with D possibly matching TRBD2 (7 bases). The germline gives CDR1 LGHDT, CDR2 YNNKEL (reference sequence). This CDR3 spans 15 amino acids. Trimming left V 6 bases short and J 4 bases short, with 18 bases between. CDR3 DNA: TGTGCCAGCAGTCTCCAAGGGGGGGGCGGAGAGACCCAGTACTTC. This translates into CASSLQGGGGETQYF.

A few counts support this clone. The rearrangement links TRBV7-9 to TRBJ2-7; D is possibly TRBD2 (6 bases). The CDR3 covers 12 residues. The germline V and J ends were trimmed by 5 bases and 6 bases, with 11 bases remaining between them. Germline CDR1 and CDR2: SEHNR and FQNEAQ (reference sequence). DNA for the CDR3: TGTGCCAGCAGCCCCGCCGGGGGCGAGCAGTACTTC. The encoded protein is CASSPAGGEQYF.